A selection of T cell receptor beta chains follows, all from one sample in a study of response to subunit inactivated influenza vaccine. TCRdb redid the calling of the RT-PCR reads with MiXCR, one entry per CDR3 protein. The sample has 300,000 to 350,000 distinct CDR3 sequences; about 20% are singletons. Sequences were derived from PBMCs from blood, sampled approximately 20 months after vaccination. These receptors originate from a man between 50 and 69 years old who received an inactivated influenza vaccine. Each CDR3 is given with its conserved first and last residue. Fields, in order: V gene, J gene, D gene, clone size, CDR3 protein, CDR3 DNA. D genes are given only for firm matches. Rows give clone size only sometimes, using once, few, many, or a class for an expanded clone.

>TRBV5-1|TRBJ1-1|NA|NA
CASSLDRQGGTEAFF
TGCGCCAGCAGCTTGGATCGGCAGGGTGGGACTGAAGCTTTCTTT
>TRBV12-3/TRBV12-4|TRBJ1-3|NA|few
CASSFLGAANSGNTIYF
TGTGCCAGCAGTTTCTTGGGGGCTGCTAACTCTGGAAACACCATATATTTT
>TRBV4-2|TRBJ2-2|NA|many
CASSQDLPQAGTGELFF
TGTGCCAGCAGCCAAGATCTGCCCCAGGCGGGCACCGGGGAGCTGTTTTTT
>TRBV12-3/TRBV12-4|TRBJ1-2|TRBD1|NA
CVSRKDRGGIGYGYTF
TGTGTCAGCAGAAAGGACAGGGGGGGGATTGGTTATGGCTACACCTTC
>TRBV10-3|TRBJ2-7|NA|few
CAICQGLRDEQYF
TGTGCCATTTGTCAAGGGCTTAGGGACGAGCAGTACTTC
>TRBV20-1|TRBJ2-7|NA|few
CSARGRSYEQYF
TGCAGTGCTAGGGGCAGATCCTACGAGCAGTACTTC
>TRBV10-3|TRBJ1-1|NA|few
CAINGVTNTEAFF
TGTGCCATCAACGGGGTCACGAACACTGAAGCTTTCTTT
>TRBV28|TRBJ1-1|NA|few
CASRDWTAEAFF
TGTGCCAGCAGAGACTGGACAGCTGAAGCTTTCTTT
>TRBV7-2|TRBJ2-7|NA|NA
CASSLNSKAEQYF
TGTGCCAGCAGCTTAAATAGTAAGGCAGAGCAGTACTTC
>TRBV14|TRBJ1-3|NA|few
CASSQVGNTIYF
TGTGCCAGCAGCCAAGTTGGAAACACCATATATTTT
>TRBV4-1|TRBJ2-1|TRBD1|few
CASSLGTGGIDEQFF
TGCGCCAGCAGCCTGGGGACAGGGGGTATAGATGAGCAGTTCTTC
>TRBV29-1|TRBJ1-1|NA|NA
CSAPRGGTEAFF
TGCAGCGCCCCACGCGGGGGAACTGAAGCTTTCTTT
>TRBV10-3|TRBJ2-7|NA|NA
CAIRVGRTSSYEQYF
TGTGCCATCAGGGTGGGACGGACGAGCTCCTACGAGCAGTACTTC
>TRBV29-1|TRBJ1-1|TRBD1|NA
CSIPRGLSTEAFF
TGCAGCATACCCAGGGGGCTTAGCACTGAAGCTTTCTTT
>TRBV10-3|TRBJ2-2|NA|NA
CAMLDPRIGELFF
TGTGCCATGCTAGACCCCAGGATCGGGGAGCTGTTTTTT
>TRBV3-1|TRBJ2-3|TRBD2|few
CASSRTGTSGSETQYF
TGTGCCAGCAGCCGTACCGGGACTAGCGGGAGTGAGACGCAGTATTTT
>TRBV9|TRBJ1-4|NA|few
CASSPRWGVLFF
TGTGCCAGCAGCCCTCGGTGGGGGGTCCTGTTTTTT
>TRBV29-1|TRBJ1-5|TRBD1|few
CSVGSQGGNQPQHF
TGCAGCGTTGGTTCCCAGGGGGGGAATCAGCCCCAGCATTTT
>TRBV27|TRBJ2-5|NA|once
CASSLSVSPTETQYF
TGTGCCAGCAGTTTATCCGTTTCTCCCACAGAGACCCAGTACTTC
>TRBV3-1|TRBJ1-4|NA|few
CASSQSETNEKLFF
TGTGCCAGCAGCCAATCGGAAACTAATGAAAAACTGTTTTTT
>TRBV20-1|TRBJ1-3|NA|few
CSARPSVASGNTIYF
TGCAGTGCTAGACCTTCGGTGGCGTCCGGAAACACCATATATTTT
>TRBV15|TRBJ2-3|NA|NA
CATSREVGLDTQYF
TGTGCCACCAGCAGAGAGGTGGGATTGGATACGCAGTATTTT
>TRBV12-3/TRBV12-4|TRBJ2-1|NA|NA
CASKGLEGGNEQFF
TGTGCCAGTAAGGGCTTGGAAGGGGGAAATGAGCAGTTCTTC
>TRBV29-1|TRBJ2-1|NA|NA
CSVGRRPADTEQFF
TGCAGCGTTGGACGAAGGCCCGCGGACACTGAGCAGTTCTTC